This TCR beta chain was recorded in a study of OX40 agonist ivuxolimab in advanced cancers. Study summary: Across the patients, intravenous ivuxolimab was delivered every 2 weeks at 0.01 to 10 mg/kg.

CDR3 length equals 14 residues. Germline V lookup: CDR1 MNHNS, CDR2 SASEGT. V was pared by 7 bases and J by 8 bases, with 19 bases between. Whole-study findings and limits: Within 6 weeks, CD4+ and CD8+ blood T cells expanded clonally at 0.1 to 3.0 mg/kg.

Repertoires were generated with immunoSEQ multiplex PCR, while TCRdb's copy carries only in-frame clones and drops some. The sample consists of about 73,000 clones, approximately 90% of them appearing once. A note on this clone: What it recognizes is unknown.

Specimen: CD4+ or CD8+ T cells sorted from blood, collected in a trial of the OX40 agonist ivuxolimab. This receptor was identified in an adult with an advanced solid tumor such as melanoma, head and neck, liver or kidney cancer. The chain combines TRBV6-1 with TRBJ2-3; D ambiguous. This chain's CDR3 is CASTESTVTGTQYF. The CDR3 coding sequence is TGTGCCAGCACAGAGTCTACCGTCACGGGTACGCAGTATTTT.